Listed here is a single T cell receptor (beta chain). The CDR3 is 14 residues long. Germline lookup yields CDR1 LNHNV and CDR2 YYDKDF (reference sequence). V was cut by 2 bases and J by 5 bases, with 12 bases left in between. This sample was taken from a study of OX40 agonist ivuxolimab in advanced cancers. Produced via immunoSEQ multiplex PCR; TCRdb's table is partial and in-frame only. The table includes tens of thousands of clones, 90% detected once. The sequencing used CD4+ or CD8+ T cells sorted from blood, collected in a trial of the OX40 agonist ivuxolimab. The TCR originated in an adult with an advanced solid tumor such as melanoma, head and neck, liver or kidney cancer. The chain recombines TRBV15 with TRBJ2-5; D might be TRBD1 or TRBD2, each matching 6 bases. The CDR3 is CATSRHRGGETQYF. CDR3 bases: TGTGCCACCAGCAGACATAGAGGGGGGGAGACCCAGTACTTC.